One T cell receptor beta chain is described in this entry. The CDR3 totals 13 residues. CDR1 and CDR2 from the germline V gene are SGHDN and FVKESK. V lost 1 base and J lost 5, with 9 bases in between. The record originates from a study of blood T cell repertoires in COVID-19. Study summary: The United States, Italy and Spain were the sources of the acute and convalescent COVID-19 samples.

Original analysis: Quantification of nucleated cells was approximated via reference gene primer amplification. The repertoire was sequenced with immunoSEQ multiplex PCR; TCRdb's copy has only in-frame clones and lacks some. The V and J calls and clone size come from that table; D and trimming were worked out from the DNA. Of 250,000 to 350,000 clones in the sample, around 88% were seen once. This TCR was sampled from a woman between 50 and 59 years old with acute or convalescent COVID-19. The chain combines TRBV14 with TRBJ2-7; D might be TRBD1 (6 bases). Sequences were obtained from peripheral blood. Here the CDR3 reads CASSQGQVNEQYF. As DNA, the CDR3 is TGTGCCAGCAGCCAAGGACAGGTAAACGAGCAGTACTTC.